This T cell receptor (beta chain) was observed in a study of blood T cell repertoires in COVID-19. With 0 bases removed from V and 1 base from J, the gap between germline ends came to 7 bases. The V gene's germline CDR1 is SGDLS and CDR2 YYNGEE. This CDR3 is 14 amino acids long. How the authors handled the data: Researchers report that nucleated cell counts were estimated from reference gene primer amplification. Libraries were prepared by immunoSEQ multiplex PCR; TCRdb keeps only in-frame clonotypes and omits some of them. That table furnishes V, J and clone size, whereas the DNA furnished D and trimming. The sample includes about 250,000 clones, 80% to 90% of them seen just once. About this clone itself: The same CDR3 arises from other DNA sequences in this sample as well.

No more than 2 weeks before study entry, exposed participants had met a case of COVID-19. The chain carries TRBV9 and TRBJ1-1; D gene ambiguous. This TCR was sampled from a woman between 40 and 55 years old who had been exposed to COVID-19. The sample consisted of PBMCs or T cells enriched from blood (not recorded which). This chain's CDR3 is CASSVATGNTEAFF. The CDR3 nucleotides are TGTGCCAGCAGCGTAGCGACGGGGAACACTGAAGCTTTCTTT.